The 5 T cell receptor beta chains listed next were all sequenced from one sample in a study of CD8+ T cells in alopecia areata. cDNA prepared by RNA extraction and subsequent reverse transcription served as the template for sequencing. The protocol was immunoSEQ multiplex PCR, while the TCRdb copy is restricted to in-frame clones and leaves out a portion. The repertoire holds fewer than 150,000 clones, with approximately 58% as singletons. The sequences come from CD4+ T cells sorted from blood, collected at week 0. The receptor source for this set is a human donor with alopecia areata.

The count of this clone is one. The CDR3 bases are TGTGCCAGCAGTTACTCGTCAGGGACGACCTCCTACGAGCAGTACTTC. It specifies CASSYSSGTTSYEQYF. The chain recombines TRBV6-5 with TRBJ2-7; D tentatively reads TRBD1 or TRBD2 (5 bases each). The CDR3 extends over 16 amino acids. Trimming stripped 0 bases from V and 0 bases from J, with 12 bases between. Germline V gene sequence: CDR1 MNHEY, CDR2 SVGAGI.

The chain employs TRBV4-2 and TRBJ2-7; possibly TRBD1 or TRBD2 for D (7 bases each). The CDR3 is 15 amino acids. Looked up from germline, CDR1 is LGHNA and CDR2 is YNFKEQ. Trimming took off 3 bases at V and 5 bases at J, with 17 bases between the two ends. Here the CDR3 DNA reads TGTGCCAGCAGCCAGGGAGGGGGCGCGAGGAACGAGCAGTACTTC. Protein: CASSQGGGARNEQYF.

This clone was observed a few times. The chain links TRBV25-1 to TRBJ2-7, with D possibly matching TRBD2 (6 bases). V was trimmed by 2 bases and J by 4 bases, leaving 9 bases between them. Germline V gene sequence: CDR1 MGHDK, CDR2 SYGVNS. The length of the CDR3 is 13 residues. CDR3 DNA sequence: TGTGCCAGCAGTGAAGCGGGAAAATACGAGCAGTACTTC. This codes for CASSEAGKYEQYF.

This clone was counted once. The J gene is TRBJ1-2, the V gene TRBV5-1; 9 nucleotides line up with TRBD1. This CDR3 comprises 14 residues. Germline CDR1 and CDR2: SGHRS and YFSETQ. J lost 6 bases, V lost 0 bases, and 3 bases had no gene match. CDR3 bases: TGCGCCAGCAGCTTGGCCACAGGGGGCGATGGCTACACCTTC. Its protein is CASSLATGGDGYTF.

This rearrangement joins TRBV28 to TRBJ2-2; D gene uncertain. Germline-derived CDR1 and CDR2 are MDHEN and SYDVKM. The CDR3 is made up of 15 amino acids. V lost 3 bases, J lost 1 base, and 9 bases lay in between. DNA of the CDR3: TGTGCCAGCAGTTTTTTGAGAGGGAACACCGGGGAGCTGTTTTTT. Protein sequence: CASSFLRGNTGELFF.